This T cell receptor (beta chain) was sequenced in a study of response to subunit inactivated influenza vaccine (dated by TCRdb to between 2018 and 2020). In terms of the full investigation: Deep quantitative profiling of the T cell receptor repertoire was used in the study to follow responses to a trivalent subunit inactivated influenza vaccine. Results the study describes overall, beyond this receptor: According to the authors, only a limited number of new T cells may be recruited by each seasonal influenza vaccination.

Here V drops 5 bases and J drops 2 bases, and the junction holds 6 bases not matched to any gene. Counted from cysteine to phenylalanine, this CDR3 has 15 amino acids. Just CDR3 DNA is preserved here, 45 bases in frame from base 1. Reading the germline V gene gives CDR1 ENHRY and CDR2 SYGVKD. Receptor libraries were prepared by RT-PCR. The sequencer was an Illumina HiSeq 2500. TCRdb trimmed the raw reads at Q25, called clones with MiXCR and kept productive beta chains. CDR3 protein duplicates are merged, each entry listing the most common genes and DNA. Within this sample are around 520,000 distinct CDR3 sequences, with roughly 27% of them counted one time only. The ten largest clones add up to about 1.9% of the sample. On this clonotype itself: Its binding antigen is unknown. No base quality values were provided; no much bigger clone lies one nucleotide off.

The chain uses TRBV10-3 and TRBJ2-3; the junction holds 8 bases that match TRBD2. The clonotype comes from a man aged 50 to 59 who received an inactivated influenza vaccine. Donor details come from another sample of the same person, matched by shared clones. This specimen consisted of CD4+ T cells sorted from PBMCs, obtained approximately 5 days after vaccination. The encoded CDR3 is CAISQSGGPTDTQYF. The nucleotide sequence reads TGTGCCATCAGTCAAAGCGGGGGACCCACAGATACGCAGTATTTT.